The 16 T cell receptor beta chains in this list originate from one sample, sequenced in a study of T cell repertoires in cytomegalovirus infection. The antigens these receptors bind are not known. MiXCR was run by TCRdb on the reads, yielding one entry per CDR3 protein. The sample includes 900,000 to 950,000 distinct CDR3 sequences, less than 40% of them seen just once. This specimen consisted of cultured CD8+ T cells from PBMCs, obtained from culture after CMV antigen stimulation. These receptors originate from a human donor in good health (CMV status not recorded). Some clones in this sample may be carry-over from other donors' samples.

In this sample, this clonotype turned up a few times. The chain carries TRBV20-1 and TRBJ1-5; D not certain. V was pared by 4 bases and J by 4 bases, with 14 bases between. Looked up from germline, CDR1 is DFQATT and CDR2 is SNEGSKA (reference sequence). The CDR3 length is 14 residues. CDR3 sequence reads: CSAKDRFGNQPQHF. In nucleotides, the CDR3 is TGCAGTGCTAAGGATAGGTTTGGGAATCAGCCCCAGCATTTT.

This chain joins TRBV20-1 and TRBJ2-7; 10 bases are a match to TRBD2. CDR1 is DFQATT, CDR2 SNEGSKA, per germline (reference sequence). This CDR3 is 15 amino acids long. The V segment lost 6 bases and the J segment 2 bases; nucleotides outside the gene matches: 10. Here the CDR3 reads CSAPPLAGDPYEQYF. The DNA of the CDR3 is TGCAGTGCACCTCCTCTAGCGGGGGATCCCTACGAGCAGTACTTC.

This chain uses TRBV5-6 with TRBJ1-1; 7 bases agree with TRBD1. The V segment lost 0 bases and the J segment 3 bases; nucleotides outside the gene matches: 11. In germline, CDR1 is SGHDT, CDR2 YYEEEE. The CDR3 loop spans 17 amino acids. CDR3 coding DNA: TGTGCCAGCAGCTTGGTTACAGGGGTAGGCGGGGACACTGAAGCTTTCTTT. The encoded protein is CASSLVTGVGGDTEAFF.

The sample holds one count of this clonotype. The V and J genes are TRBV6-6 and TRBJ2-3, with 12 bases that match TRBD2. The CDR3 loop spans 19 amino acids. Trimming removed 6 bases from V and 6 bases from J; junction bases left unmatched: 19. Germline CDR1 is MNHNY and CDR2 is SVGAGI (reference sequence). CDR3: CASSMTSGGADFLGDTQYF. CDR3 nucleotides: TGTGCCAGCAGCATGACTAGCGGGGGTGCCGATTTCTTGGGGGATACGCAGTATTTT.

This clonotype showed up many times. CDR3 in amino acids: CASSLYNRGSIGTDTQYF. The CDR3 DNA follows: TGTGCCAGCAGCTTATACAATAGGGGTTCGATAGGCACAGATACGCAGTATTTT. This chain connects TRBV7-2 to TRBJ2-3, with D possibly matching TRBD1 (5 bases). CDR1 SGHTA and CDR2 FQGNSA come from the germline V gene. Trimming shortened V by 2 bases and J by 1 base, and 19 bases separated the two germline ends. The CDR3 totals 18 residues.

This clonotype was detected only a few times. CDR3 bases: TGTGCCAGCAGTTACGGGGGCCCACCAGAGACCCAGTACTTC. It is translated as CASSYGGPPETQYF. This chain uses TRBV6-5 with TRBJ2-5; possibly TRBD1 for D (6 bases). This CDR3 is built from 14 residues. V gave up 2 bases and J gave up 4 bases, with 11 bases separating them. CDR1 is MNHEY and CDR2 is SVGAGI in the germline V gene.

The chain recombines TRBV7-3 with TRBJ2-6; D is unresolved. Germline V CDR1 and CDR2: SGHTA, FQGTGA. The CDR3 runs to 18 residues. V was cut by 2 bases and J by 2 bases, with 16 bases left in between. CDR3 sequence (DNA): TGTGCCAGCAGCTTAGGCGGAGCAATGGTAACTGGGGCCAACGTCCTGACTTTC. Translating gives CASSLGGAMVTGANVLTF.

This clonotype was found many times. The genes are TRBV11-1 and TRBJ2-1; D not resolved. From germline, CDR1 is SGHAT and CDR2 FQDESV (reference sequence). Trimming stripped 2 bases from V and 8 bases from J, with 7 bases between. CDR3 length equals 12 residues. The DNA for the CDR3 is TGTGCCAGCAGCTTAATGGTGGATGAGCAGTTCTTC. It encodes CASSLMVDEQFF.

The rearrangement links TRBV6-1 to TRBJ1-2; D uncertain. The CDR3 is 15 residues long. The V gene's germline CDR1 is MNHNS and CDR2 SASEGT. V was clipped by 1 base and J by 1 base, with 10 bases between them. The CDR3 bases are TGTGCCAGCAGTGAAGGTCGATCTCTTAACTATGGCTACACCTTC. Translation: CASSEGRSLNYGYTF.

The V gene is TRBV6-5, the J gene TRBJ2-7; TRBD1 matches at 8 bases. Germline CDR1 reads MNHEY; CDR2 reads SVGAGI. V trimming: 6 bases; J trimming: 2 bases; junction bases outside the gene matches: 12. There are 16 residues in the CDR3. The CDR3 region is CASSYNGVTGAYEQYF. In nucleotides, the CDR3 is TGTGCCAGCAGCTACAACGGGGTGACAGGGGCCTACGAGCAGTACTTC.

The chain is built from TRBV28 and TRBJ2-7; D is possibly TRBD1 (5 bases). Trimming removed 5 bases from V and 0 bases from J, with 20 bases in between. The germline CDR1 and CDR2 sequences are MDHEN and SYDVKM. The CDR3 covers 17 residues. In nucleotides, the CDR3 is TGTGCCAGCAGTCCGATCGCGGCAGGGCCGAGCTCCTACGAGCAGTACGTC. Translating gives CASSPIAAGPSSYEQYV.

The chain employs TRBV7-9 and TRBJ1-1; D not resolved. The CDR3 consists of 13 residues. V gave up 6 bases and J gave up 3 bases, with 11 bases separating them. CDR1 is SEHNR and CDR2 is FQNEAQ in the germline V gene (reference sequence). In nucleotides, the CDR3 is TGTGCCAGCAGATCCGCAGGAGACACTGAAGCTTTCTTT. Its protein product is CASRSAGDTEAFF.

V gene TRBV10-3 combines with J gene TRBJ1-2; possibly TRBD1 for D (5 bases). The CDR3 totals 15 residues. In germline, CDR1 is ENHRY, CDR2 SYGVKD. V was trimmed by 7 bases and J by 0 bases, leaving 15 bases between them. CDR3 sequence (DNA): TGTGCCATCATTCGAGCGGAGGGGCCTAACTATGGCTACACCTTC. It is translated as CAIIRAEGPNYGYTF.

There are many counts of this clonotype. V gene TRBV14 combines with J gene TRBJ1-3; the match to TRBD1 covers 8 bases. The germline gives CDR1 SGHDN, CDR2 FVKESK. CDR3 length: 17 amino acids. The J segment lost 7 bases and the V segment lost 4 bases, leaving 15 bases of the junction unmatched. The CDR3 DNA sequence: TGTGCCAGCAGCCCGCCCCTGAGACAGGGGCCGGGGAACACCATATATTTT. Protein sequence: CASSPPLRQGPGNTIYF.

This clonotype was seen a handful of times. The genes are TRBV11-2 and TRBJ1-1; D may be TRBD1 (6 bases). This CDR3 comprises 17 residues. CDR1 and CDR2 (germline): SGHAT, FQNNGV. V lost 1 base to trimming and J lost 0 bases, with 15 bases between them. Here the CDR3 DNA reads TGTGCCAGCAGCTTAGTCCGTACAGGGATAATGAACACTGAAGCTTTCTTT. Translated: CASSLVRTGIMNTEAFF.

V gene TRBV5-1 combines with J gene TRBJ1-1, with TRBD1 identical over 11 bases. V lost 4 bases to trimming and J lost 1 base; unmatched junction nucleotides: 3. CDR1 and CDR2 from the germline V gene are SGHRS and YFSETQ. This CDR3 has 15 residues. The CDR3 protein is CASSHGTGGNTEAFF. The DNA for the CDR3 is TGCGCCAGCAGCCACGGGACAGGGGGGAACACTGAAGCTTTCTTT.